Listed below are T cell receptor beta chains from one sample, sequenced in a study of T cell changes during pregnancy in multiple sclerosis. This table comes from immunoSEQ multiplex PCR, and its TCRdb copy is limited to in-frame clones, with some not included. The sample contains 25,000 to 35,000 clones, roughly 87% of which appear only once. The specimen was CD8+ T cells from peripheral blood mononuclear cells, collected in the second trimester of pregnancy. The receptors were sampled from a female donor with multiple sclerosis, enrolled in a pregnancy study. CDR3s include the opening cysteine and the closing phenylalanine or tryptophan. Clone size, where shown, is once, few, many, or a class for clones that have expanded.

CDR3	size	V
CASSEATGGYGYTF	few	TRBV6-1
CASSSTGGNSPLHF	NA	TRBV27
CASSFSGNNQPQHF	NA	TRBV27
CASSQELALKPTDTQYF	NA	TRBV4-3
CASSGTQVSGNTIYF	NA	TRBV7-8
CASTGTSGGSSYEQYF	NA	TRBV19
CASRPGQGEKLFF	NA	TRBV7-9
CASSLPGLAGVETQYF	NA	TRBV7-8
CASSLNTGNEQFF	NA	TRBV27
CASSLGRGANHQGYTF	NA	TRBV27
CASSLAGGLGETQYF	NA	TRBV5-4
CASSTRQGNLYEQYF	few	TRBV19
CASSLWGEGKNTEAFF	NA	TRBV5-4
CASSYAGQSYEQYF	NA	TRBV6-5
CASSDEGDQETQYF	NA	TRBV25-1
CASSELEGSYEQYF	medium-sized	TRBV6-1
CASSQDSGLGYGYTF	NA	TRBV4-3
CASSPHGGQETQYF	once	TRBV18
CASSDLDGYEQYF	NA	TRBV2
CASSVDSGSTDTQYF	medium-sized	TRBV6-4
CASSVEGLGADTQYF	NA	TRBV9
CASSHSTEAFF	once	TRBV7-9
CASSPQGTGLENTGELFF	NA	TRBV13
CASSYEGQKTYEQYF	few	TRBV6-5
CASTGKNGKAFF	NA	TRBV25-1
CSVLRTSGRHEQFF	once	TRBV29-1
CASSISLVKGALGYTF	NA	TRBV19
CASTLKESSGNTIYF	NA	TRBV7-9
CASSLDPRQKNTEAFF	NA	TRBV11-2
CASSLSGTGTGYYGYTF	NA	TRBV4-1
CASSLNQGGSTDEQFF	NA	TRBV7-3
CASSLPEVAAGTEAFF	NA	TRBV9
CASSLVRVLAGKTYNEQFF	NA	TRBV7-9
CASSPTGTPIDTQYF	NA	TRBV5-8
CASSSRDADGYTF	NA	TRBV13
CASSFQGYEQYF	NA	TRBV5-6
CASSLGGGEQFF	NA	TRBV27
CASSQESEADTQYF	once	TRBV14
CASSVLLAGGHETQYF	NA	TRBV27
CASRPTGPDTQYF	NA	TRBV28
CASSFKETQYF	NA	TRBV5-4
CASSLGNNEQFF	few	TRBV7-9
CASNVIDELLYEQYF	NA	TRBV2
CASSLAASGRANEQFF	once	TRBV5-1
CASSFGVGENTEAFF	few	TRBV5-1
CASSQDSREWADTQYF	once	TRBV14
CASSPGLAGGLYEQYF	NA	TRBV7-6
CASSDSHSTDTQYF	NA	TRBV4-3
CASSLETTYNSPLHF	once	TRBV7-9
CASSVTGTGELFF	NA	TRBV9
CASGVMGGEAFF	NA	TRBV5-6
CASKTMGENQPQHF	NA	TRBV6-5
CASAQQGRTREQYF	few	TRBV21-1
CASSPYDRGWTEAFF	NA	TRBV14
CASSLRGSEAFF	few	TRBV5-6
CASSEYGQAPSSYNEQFF	NA	TRBV25-1
CASSLGVQGSQPQHF	NA	TRBV13
CASSPTSGIRSEQFF	NA	TRBV9
CASSLNLAGGPPDEQYF	once	TRBV5-1